Listed below are T cell receptor beta chains from one sample, sequenced in a study of response to subunit inactivated influenza vaccine. Each CDR3 protein gets one entry after TCRdb re-called the RT-PCR reads with MiXCR. The repertoire includes about 780,000 distinct CDR3 sequences, around 20% of them detected once, and around 9.9% sits in the top ten. The sample consisted of PBMCs from blood, taken 5 days after vaccination. These receptors were collected from a man aged 45-60 years who received an inactivated influenza vaccine. CDR3s include the opening cysteine and the closing phenylalanine or tryptophan.

J	V	CDR3
TRBJ2-5	TRBV7-8	CASSLVAPTRETQYF
TRBJ2-1	TRBV20-1	CSAIGGGLAGIIVYNEQFF
TRBJ1-5	TRBV7-8	CASSPLSRGNQPQHF
TRBJ1-1	TRBV6-5	CASSYSRTGGTEAFF
TRBJ2-3	TRBV5-1	CASSLALMADTDTQYF
TRBJ1-4	TRBV5-1	CASSSGTATTNEKLFF
TRBJ2-2	TRBV9	CASSHPLAGVGTGELFF
TRBJ2-1	TRBV7-2	CASSPGLAGASYNEQFF
TRBJ2-5	TRBV4-1	CASSQSGAGVETQYF
TRBJ2-2	TRBV29-1	CSVYTPGLAGVGTGELFF
TRBJ2-5	TRBV5-1	CASSMGVVATGQETQYF
TRBJ1-2	TRBV27	CASSFNSNYGYTF
TRBJ2-7	TRBV27	CASSLFPLHSYEQYF
TRBJ1-3	TRBV6-1	CASSKYRGAGNTIYF
TRBJ1-1	TRBV12-3/TRBV12-4	CASSLKGAGNTEAFF
TRBJ2-7	TRBV20-1	CSASGAGGYEQYF
TRBJ2-7	TRBV10-3	CALAPGGGSSYEQYF
TRBJ2-3	TRBV27	CASSDRGNKDTQYF
TRBJ2-5	TRBV4-2	CASSQDGQGKETQYF
TRBJ2-7	TRBV28	CASIKVRRQSHEQYF